This entry lists 8 T cell receptor beta chains sequenced from one sample in a study of cytomegalovirus exposure and HLA in healthy donors. Vbeta (60) and Jbeta (13) primers were used in the PCR. This table comes from immunoSEQ multiplex PCR, and its TCRdb copy is limited to in-frame clones, with some not included. In the table there are 150,000 to 200,000 clones, under 70% of which are singletons. Sequencing input: PBMCs. The receptors here all came from a woman aged 40 to 49 in good health and CMV-seropositive.

By share, this clone counts as medium-sized. V usage is TRBV4-1 and J usage is TRBJ2-7, with D uncertain. The CDR3 consists of 15 residues. Trimming left V 1 base short and J 0 bases short, with 10 bases between. The germline gives CDR1 MGHRA, CDR2 YSYEKL. Written as DNA, the CDR3 is TGCGCCAGCAGCCAAGCGGCGGAGAGCTCCTACGAGCAGTACTTC. Translation gives CASSQAAESSYEQYF.

Only a few counts were recorded for this clone. The genes are TRBV9 and TRBJ2-7; 8 nucleotides match TRBD1. Germline lookup yields CDR1 SGDLS and CDR2 YYNGEE. With 4 bases clipped from V and 4 bases from J, the junction kept 7 bases outside the gene matches. This CDR3 spans 14 amino acids. The CDR3 sequence is CASSLWDRSYEQYF. CDR3 in DNA: TGTGCCAGCAGCCTCTGGGACAGGAGTTACGAGCAGTACTTC.

The chain links TRBV4-1 to TRBJ2-1; no definite D call. Trimming took off 7 bases at V and 0 bases at J, with 16 bases between the two ends. CDR3 length: 16 residues. Germline V gene lookup returns CDR1 MGHRA and CDR2 YSYEKL. In DNA form, the CDR3 reads TGCGCCAGCACCCGGCAAGCGCTGAGCTCCTACAATGAGCAGTTCTTC. This codes for CASTRQALSSYNEQFF.

V usage is TRBV10-1 and J usage is TRBJ2-5, with D tentatively TRBD1 (6 bases). The germline CDR1 and CDR2 sequences are WNHNN and SYGVQD (reference sequence). This CDR3 is built from 15 residues. V lost 6 bases, J lost 3 bases, and 17 bases lay in between. CDR3 coding DNA: TGCGCCAGCAGCAGTTGGACAGCAACGAAAGAGACCCAGTACTTC. This codes for CASSSWTATKETQYF.

The chain recombines TRBV7-9 with TRBJ2-7; tentatively, D is TRBD1 (6 bases). The CDR3 is 14 amino acids. Trimming shortened V by 6 bases and J by 6 bases, and 18 bases separated the two germline ends. The germline V gene encodes CDR1 SEHNR and CDR2 FQNEAQ (reference sequence). This chain's CDR3 is CASREELRGGEQYF. The CDR3 DNA sequence: TGTGCCAGCAGGGAAGAGCTCCGAGGGGGCGAGCAGTACTTC.

This chain connects TRBV5-6 to TRBJ1-3, with no clear D. V was cut by 0 bases and J by 0 bases, with 13 bases left in between. Germline V gene data show CDR1 as SGHDT and CDR2 as YYEEEE. The CDR3 has 17 residues. The CDR3 loop reads CASSLVSGSSSGNTIYF. For the CDR3, the DNA is TGTGCCAGCAGCTTGGTTTCGGGATCTAGCTCTGGAAACACCATATATTTT.

Notes on this clone: The junction differs from germline at one of its ends, possibly a read error. The rearrangement links TRBV5-6 to TRBJ1-2; the match to TRBD1 covers 8 bases. In germline, CDR1 is SGHDT, CDR2 YYEEEE. The CDR3 is 14 residues long. The CDR3 spells CASRNRGSNYGYPF. As DNA, the CDR3 is TGTGCCAGCAGAAACAGGGGGTCTAACTATGGCTACCCCTTC.

The CDR3 spells CASRKTGGAGKLFF. The CDR3 DNA reads as TGTGCCAGCAGAAAAACAGGGGGCGCGGGAAAACTGTTTTTT. V gene TRBV2 combines with J gene TRBJ1-4; 9 bases are a match to TRBD1. The CDR3 runs 14 residues. Germline V gives CDR1 SNHLY, CDR2 FYNNEI. Germline trimming cut 6 bases from V and 10 bases from J; bases unmatched to any gene: 9.